Below, one T cell receptor (beta chain) is given with its context. Its antigen is unknown. The data were obtained in a study of lymphopenia after photon versus proton radiotherapy. Study-wide results and limits: Authors raise, but do not show, better survival with proton therapy. Larger post-nadir TCR diversity loss correlated inversely with survival in deceased patients. Relative stability marked proton patients; photon patients lost diversity and naive cells. Post-nadir diversity loss with photons came from oligoclonal expansion, particularly CD8+ Temra cells.

The V end lost 6 bases, the J end lost 0 bases, and 6 bases lay between the germline ends. Looked up from germline, CDR1 is SQVTM and CDR2 is ANQGSEA. This CDR3 comprises 12 residues. Profiling relied on immunoSEQ multiplex PCR, and the TCRdb table lists in-frame clones only, not all of them. The sample consists of about 35,000 clones, roughly 90% of them appearing once. This chain links TRBV29-1 with TRBJ2-1; D remains ambiguous. Source: peripheral blood, taken from a patient treated with photon-based radiotherapy. The TCR comes from a man between 60 and 75 years old with cholangiocarcinoma. The CDR3 is CSVRSSYNEQFF. The CDR3 DNA reads as TGCAGCGTGAGGAGCTCCTACAATGAGCAGTTCTTC.